These 5 T cell receptor beta chains originate from one sample sequenced in a study of blood T cell repertoires in COVID-19 (dated by TCRdb to between 2020 and 2021). Library creation used the immunoSEQ multiplex PCR assay. As stored in TCRdb, this immuneACCESS dataset retains in-frame rearrangements with V and J assigned. A fraction of the clones does not appear; measured against another copy, unresolved V genes explain less than half of the discrepancy, and the remainder lacks a known reason. The sample records 210,000 or so clones, about 90% of which are singletons. More than 1.4% of the sample comes from the top ten. The sample comprised peripheral blood. The source of these receptors is a man aged 18 to 30 with active or convalescent COVID-19.

This clone showed up just once. This chain uses TRBV27 with TRBJ1-3; D ambiguous. CDR1 is MNHEY, CDR2 SMNVEV, per germline (reference sequence). The CDR3 covers 15 residues. Trimming took 7 bases from V and 0 from J, leaving 13 bases between them. The CDR3 DNA follows: TGTGCCAGCAAGCCCCAGGTGACCTCTGGAAACACCATATATTTT. Translation gives CASKPQVTSGNTIYF.

The chain links TRBV12-3 or TRBV12-4 to TRBJ2-7; tentative D call: TRBD1 (5 bases). CDR3 size: 13 residues. Trimming took 9 bases from V and 5 from J, leaving 17 bases between them. CDR3 DNA sequence: TGTGCCAGTACTTTCAGGGTAAGGAACGAGCAGTACTTC. Residues: CASTFRVRNEQYF.

The V gene is TRBV2, the J gene TRBJ2-1, with TRBD2 identical over 12 bases. This CDR3 comprises 15 residues. J was trimmed by 9 bases and V by 6 bases; bases with no gene match: 9. Germline loops: CDR1 SNHLY, CDR2 FYNNEI. CDR3 loop: CASRPPSGRASEQFF. As DNA, the CDR3 is TGTGCCAGCAGACCCCCTAGCGGGAGGGCCAGTGAGCAGTTCTTC.

The chain combines TRBV2 with TRBJ1-2; D is unclear. The CDR3 totals 12 residues. V shed 2 bases and J shed 8 bases, with 9 bases lying between them. Germline assignment: CDR1 SNHLY and CDR2 FYNNEI. The CDR3 loop reads CASSESPGGYTF. As DNA, the CDR3 is TGTGCCAGCAGTGAATCCCCAGGCGGCTACACCTTC.

The chain couples TRBV4-3 to TRBJ2-2, with unresolved D. CDR1 LGHNA and CDR2 YSLEER come from the germline V gene. The CDR3 is 13 amino acids. V shed 0 bases and J shed 7 bases, with 6 bases lying between them. CDR3 nucleotides: TGCGCCAGCAGCCAAGATCCAGACGGGGAGCTGTTTTTT. This sequence encodes CASSQDPDGELFF.